This TCR beta chain was documented in a study of OX40 agonist ivuxolimab in advanced cancers. In the study overall: The study treated patients with ivuxolimab, an agonistic anti-OX40 (CD134) antibody.

Here immunoSEQ multiplex PCR was the method, and the copy in TCRdb shows in-frame clones only, minus some. The sample lists some 52,000 clones; approximately 92% were seen once. The CDR3 has 15 amino acids. Germline CDR1 and CDR2: SGHNT and YENEEA. Trimming stripped 5 bases from V and 7 bases from J, with 18 bases between. With baseline, cycle 4 day 1, and cycle 7 day 1 as timepoints, blood was sampled. The sequence was obtained from an adult with an advanced solid tumor such as melanoma, head and neck, liver or kidney cancer. The material was CD4+ or CD8+ T cells sorted from blood, obtained in a trial of the OX40 agonist ivuxolimab. The rearrangement joins TRBV11-3 to TRBJ2-1; maybe TRBD2 (7 bases). This CDR3 reads CASSQQGGRRNEQFF. CDR3 DNA: TGTGCCAGCAGCCAACAGGGCGGGAGAAGGAATGAGCAGTTCTTC.